Below are 12 T cell receptor beta chains sequenced from a single sample in a study of T cell responses to AZD1222 COVID-19 vaccine. TCRdb keeps only in-frame clones here, not all; method: immunoSEQ multiplex PCR. This sample has some 170,000 clones, with over 75% found just once. This specimen was peripheral blood, taken 28 days after the second AZD1222 dose. Receptors were obtained from an adult who received the AZD1222 COVID-19 vaccine.

The chain is built from TRBV6-2 or TRBV6-3 and TRBJ2-3; tentative D call: TRBD1 (6 bases). Germline lookup yields CDR1 MNHEY and CDR2 SVGEGT. This CDR3 is built from 18 residues. Trimming removed 2 bases from V and 0 bases from J, with 18 bases in between. The CDR3 DNA is TGTGCCAGCAGTTACAGGGGGAGAAGCGGATCTAGCACAGATACGCAGTATTTT. Encoded protein: CASSYRGRSGSSTDTQYF.

The chain has TRBV9 and TRBJ2-1; perhaps TRBD1 as D (6 bases). Germline V gene sequence: CDR1 SGDLS, CDR2 YYNGEE. This CDR3 is built from 16 residues. Trimming took 2 bases from V and 6 from J, leaving 18 bases between them. The CDR3 sequence is CASSVLQGLSSNEQFF. DNA of the CDR3: TGTGCCAGCAGCGTCCTACAGGGCTTATCTAGCAATGAGCAGTTCTTC.

This sequence joins TRBV4-1 and TRBJ1-3; D ambiguous. This CDR3 has 12 amino acids. CDR1 is MGHRA, CDR2 YSYEKL, per germline. The V gene lost 4 bases and the J gene lost 1 base, with 2 bases spanning the gap. In DNA form, the CDR3 reads TGCGCCAGCAGCCTTTCTGGAAACACCATATATTTT. The encoded protein is CASSLSGNTIYF.

This clone appeared a single time. V and J are TRBV9 and TRBJ2-7; possibly TRBD2 for D (6 bases). Looked up from germline, CDR1 is SGDLS and CDR2 is YYNGEE. CDR3 length: 14 amino acids. Trimming left V 0 bases short and J 3 bases short, with 10 bases between. Here the CDR3 DNA reads TGTGCCAGCAGCGTAGGGAGTAGCGGCTACGAGCAGTACTTC. This codes for CASSVGSSGYEQYF.

This clone occurred once. The gene calls are TRBV2 and TRBJ1-2; D gene ambiguous. The V end lost 7 bases, the J end lost 5 bases, and 8 bases lay between the germline ends. The CDR3 contains 11 residues. CDR1 SNHLY and CDR2 FYNNEI come from the germline V gene. In DNA, the CDR3 is TGTGCCAGCAAGGGAGGATATGGCTACACCTTC. Translation: CASKGGYGYTF.

The V and J genes are TRBV13 and TRBJ1-2; TRBD1 aligns across 8 bases. The CDR3 length is 17 residues. Germline V CDR1 and CDR2: PRHDT, FYEKMQ (reference sequence). Unmatched junction bases numbered 10, after V lost 0 bases and J lost 4 bases. The CDR3 is CASSLGPGTGETYGYTF. The DNA of the CDR3 is TGTGCCAGCAGCTTAGGGCCAGGGACAGGTGAAACCTATGGCTACACCTTC.

CDR3: CASSPDPVGQPQHF. For the CDR3, the DNA is TGTGCCAGCAGCCCAGACCCGGTCGGTCAGCCCCAGCATTTT. The gene calls are TRBV3-1 (or the pseudogene TRBV3-2) and TRBJ1-5; D is ambiguous. V shed 4 bases and J shed 6 bases, with 13 bases lying between them. The CDR3 length is 14 residues. The V gene's germline CDR1 is LGHDT and CDR2 YNNKEL (reference sequence).

The count of this clone is one. The rearrangement links TRBV5-1 to TRBJ1-2; possible D gene TRBD1, 5 bases. The V gene lost 4 bases and the J gene lost 4 bases, with 20 bases spanning the gap. The CDR3 contains 16 residues. CDR1 is SGHRS, CDR2 YFSETQ, per germline. This CDR3 is CASSPFGQSGGYGYTF. The CDR3 nucleotides read TGCGCCAGCAGCCCCTTCGGGCAGTCGGGGGGCTATGGCTACACCTTC. Full variable domain (missing parts from reference TRBV5-1 and TRBJ1-2): KAGVTQTPRYLIKTRGQQVTLSCSPISGHRSVSWYQQTPGQGLQFLFEYFSETQRNKGNFPGRFSGRQFSNSRSEMNVSTLELGDSALYLCASSPFGQSGGYGYTFGSGTRLTVV.

The V gene is TRBV27, the J gene TRBJ1-2; D may be TRBD1 (5 bases). The CDR3 totals 18 residues. Trimming shortened V by 2 bases and J by 1 base, and 20 bases separated the two germline ends. Germline V gene lookup returns CDR1 MNHEY and CDR2 SMNVEV (reference sequence). CDR3 sequence (DNA): TGTGCCAGCAGTTTAGGGGGACCCCTCGGGCGGATTAACTATGGCTACACCTTC. Translated: CASSLGGPLGRINYGYTF.

This clone was seen only a few times. J is TRBJ1-2 and V is TRBV7-6, with 7 bases matching TRBD1. Per the germline V gene, CDR1 is SGHVS and CDR2 is FNYEAQ. J gave up 6 bases and V 5 bases, and 24 bases lay outside the gene matches. The CDR3 totals 19 residues. The CDR3 bases are TGTGCCAGCAGCCCCCAAGGAGGGGTCTCGACAGGGCGACACCATGGCTACACCTTC. Translation gives CASSPQGGVSTGRHHGYTF.

This chain uses TRBV6-5 with TRBJ1-6; a weak D match, TRBD1 (6 bases). Per the germline V gene, CDR1 is MNHEY and CDR2 is SVGAGI. V was shortened by 0 bases and J by 9 bases, with 12 bases between the two germline ends. The CDR3 runs to 15 residues. The CDR3 nucleotides read TGTGCCAGCAGTTACTCTCAGGGGTTAAGTTCACCCCTCCACTTT. Amino acid sequence: CASSYSQGLSSPLHF.

The gene calls are TRBV9 and TRBJ1-4; D perhaps matches TRBD1 (5 bases). Trimming cost V 4 bases and J 8 bases, with 15 bases left between them. This CDR3 is built from 14 residues. Germline lookup yields CDR1 SGDLS and CDR2 YYNGEE. In nucleotides, the CDR3 is TGTGCCAGCAGCTTCCCCGGACCAGGGGAAAAACTGTTTTTT. This codes for CASSFPGPGEKLFF.